This T cell receptor (beta chain) came from a study of OX40 agonist ivuxolimab in advanced cancers. Study-wide background: Dose-escalation patients' cancers were hepatocellular carcinoma, melanoma, renal cell or head and neck cancer.

Germline V gives CDR1 SGHNT, CDR2 YENEEA. This CDR3 has 14 amino acids. Deletions cut 4 bases from V and 0 bases from J, with 7 bases between. Measured with immunoSEQ multiplex PCR; TCRdb has only the in-frame clones, and not every one. The data contain more than 45,000 clones, 84% of them singletons. The chain links TRBV11-3 to TRBJ2-1; D ambiguous. This TCR was recovered from an adult with an advanced solid tumor such as melanoma, head and neck, liver or kidney cancer. The sequencing used CD4+ or CD8+ T cells sorted from blood, collected in a trial of the OX40 agonist ivuxolimab. CDR3 loop: CASSSGSSYNEQFF. The CDR3 nucleotides read TGTGCCAGCAGCTCGGGTAGCTCCTACAATGAGCAGTTCTTC.